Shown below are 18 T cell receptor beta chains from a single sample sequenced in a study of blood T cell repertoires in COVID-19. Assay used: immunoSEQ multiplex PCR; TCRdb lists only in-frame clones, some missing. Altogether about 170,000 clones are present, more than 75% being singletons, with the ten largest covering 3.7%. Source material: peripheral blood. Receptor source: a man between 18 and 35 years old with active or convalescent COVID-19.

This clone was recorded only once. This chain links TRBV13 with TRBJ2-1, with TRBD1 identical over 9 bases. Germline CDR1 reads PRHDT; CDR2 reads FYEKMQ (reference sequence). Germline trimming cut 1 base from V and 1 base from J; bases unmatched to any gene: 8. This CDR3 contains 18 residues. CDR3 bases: TGTGCCAGCAGCTTAGTTACAGGGGGCGGTTTTTCCTACAATGAGCAGTTCTTC. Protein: CASSLVTGGGFSYNEQFF.

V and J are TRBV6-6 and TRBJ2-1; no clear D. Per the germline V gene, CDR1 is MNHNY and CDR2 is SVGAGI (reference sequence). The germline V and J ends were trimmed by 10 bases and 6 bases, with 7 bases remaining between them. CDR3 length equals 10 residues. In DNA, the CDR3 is TGTGCCACCGAACTCAATGAGCAGTTCTTC. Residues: CATELNEQFF.

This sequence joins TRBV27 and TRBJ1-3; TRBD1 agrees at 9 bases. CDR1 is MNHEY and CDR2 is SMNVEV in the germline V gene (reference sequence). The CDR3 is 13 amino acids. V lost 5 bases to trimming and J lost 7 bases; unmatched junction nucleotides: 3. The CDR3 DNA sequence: TGTGCCAGCAGTCCCGGACAGGGGAACACCATATATTTT. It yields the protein CASSPGQGNTIYF.

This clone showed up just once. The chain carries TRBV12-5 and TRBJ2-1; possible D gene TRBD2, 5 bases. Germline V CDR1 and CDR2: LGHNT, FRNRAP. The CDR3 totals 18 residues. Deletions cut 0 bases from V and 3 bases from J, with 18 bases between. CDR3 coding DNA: TGTGCTAGTGGTTTGGTACTAGTTTTATATATGGGCTACAATGAGCAGTTCTTC. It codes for CASGLVLVLYMGYNEQFF.

The CDR3 region is CASSSEIAGGRETQYF. In nucleotides, the CDR3 is TGTGCCAGCAGCTCGGAAATAGCGGGGGGGCGAGAGACCCAGTACTTC. V is TRBV7-2 and J is TRBJ2-5, with 11 bases that match TRBD2. V lost 4 bases, J lost 4 bases, and 8 bases stayed unmatched. Per germline, CDR1 SGHTA and CDR2 FQGNSA. CDR3 size: 16 residues.

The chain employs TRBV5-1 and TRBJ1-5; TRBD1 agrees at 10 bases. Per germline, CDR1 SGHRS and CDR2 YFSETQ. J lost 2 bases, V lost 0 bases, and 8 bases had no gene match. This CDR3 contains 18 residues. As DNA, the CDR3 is TGCGCCAGCAGCTTGGACGGGACAGGGGTACAGGGCAATCAGCCCCAGCATTTT. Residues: CASSLDGTGVQGNQPQHF. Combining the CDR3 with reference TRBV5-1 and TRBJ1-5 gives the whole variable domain KAGVTQTPRYLIKTRGQQVTLSCSPISGHRSVSWYQQTPGQGLQFLFEYFSETQRNKGNFPGRFSGRQFSNSRSEMNVSTLELGDSALYLCASSLDGTGVQGNQPQHFGDGTRLSIL.

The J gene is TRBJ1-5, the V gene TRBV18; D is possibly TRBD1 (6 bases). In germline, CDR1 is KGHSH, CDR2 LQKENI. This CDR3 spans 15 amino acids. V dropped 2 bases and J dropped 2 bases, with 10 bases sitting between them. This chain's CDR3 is CASSPGGEGNQPQHF. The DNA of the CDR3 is TGTGCCAGCTCACCAGGGGGCGAGGGCAATCAGCCCCAGCATTTT.

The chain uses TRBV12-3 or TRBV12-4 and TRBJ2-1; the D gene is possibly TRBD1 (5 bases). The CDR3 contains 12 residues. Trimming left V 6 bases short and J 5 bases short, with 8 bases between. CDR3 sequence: CASSADNNEQFF. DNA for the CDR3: TGTGCCAGCAGCGCGGACAACAATGAGCAGTTCTTC.

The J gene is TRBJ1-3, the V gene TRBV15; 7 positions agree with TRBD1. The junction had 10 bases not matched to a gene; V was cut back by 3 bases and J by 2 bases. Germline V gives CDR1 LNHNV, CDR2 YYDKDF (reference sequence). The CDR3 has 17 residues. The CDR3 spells CATSRTGPDWTGNTIYF. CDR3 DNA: TGTGCCACCAGCAGGACAGGGCCCGACTGGACTGGAAACACCATATATTTT.

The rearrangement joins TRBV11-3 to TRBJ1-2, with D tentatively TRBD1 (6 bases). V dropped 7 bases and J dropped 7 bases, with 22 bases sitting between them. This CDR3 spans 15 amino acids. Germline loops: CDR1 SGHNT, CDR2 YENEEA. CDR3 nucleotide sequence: TGTGCCAGCAACACAAGGGACATCTTTCGCTGTGGCTACACCTTC. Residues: CASNTRDIFRCGYTF.

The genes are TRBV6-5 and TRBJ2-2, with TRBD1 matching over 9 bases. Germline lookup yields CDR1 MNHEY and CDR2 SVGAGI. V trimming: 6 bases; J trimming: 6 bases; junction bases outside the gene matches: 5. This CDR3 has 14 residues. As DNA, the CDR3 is TGTGCCAGCAGGAGGGACAGGGATTCCGGGGAGCTGTTTTTT. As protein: CASRRDRDSGELFF.

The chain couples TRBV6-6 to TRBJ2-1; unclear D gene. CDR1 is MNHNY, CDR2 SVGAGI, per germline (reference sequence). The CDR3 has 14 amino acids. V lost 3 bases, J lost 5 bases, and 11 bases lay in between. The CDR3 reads CASSYGHLNNEQFF. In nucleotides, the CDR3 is TGTGCCAGCAGTTATGGGCACCTAAACAATGAGCAGTTCTTC.

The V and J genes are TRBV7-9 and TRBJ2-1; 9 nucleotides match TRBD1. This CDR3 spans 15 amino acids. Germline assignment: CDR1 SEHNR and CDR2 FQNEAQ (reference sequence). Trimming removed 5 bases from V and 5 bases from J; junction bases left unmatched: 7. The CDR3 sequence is CASSAGQGYHNEQFF. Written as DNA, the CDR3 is TGTGCCAGCAGCGCGGGACAGGGCTACCACAATGAGCAGTTCTTC.

DNA of the CDR3: TGTGCCACCAGAGGCAGGGGGGCCTCTGGGGCCAACGTCCTGACTTTC. It yields the protein CATRGRGASGANVLTF. The rearrangement links TRBV24-1 to TRBJ2-6, with a weak D call TRBD1 (7 bases). The V gene's germline CDR1 is KGHDR and CDR2 SFDVKD. The V and J ends lost 7 bases and 0 bases respectively, with 12 bases between them. This CDR3 comprises 16 residues.

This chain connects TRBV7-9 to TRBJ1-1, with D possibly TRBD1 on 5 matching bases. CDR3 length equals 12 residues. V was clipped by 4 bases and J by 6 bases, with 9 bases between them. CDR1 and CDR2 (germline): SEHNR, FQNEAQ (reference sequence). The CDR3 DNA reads TGTGCCAGCAGCTCCGGGACTTCTGAAGCTTTCTTT. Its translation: CASSSGTSEAFF.

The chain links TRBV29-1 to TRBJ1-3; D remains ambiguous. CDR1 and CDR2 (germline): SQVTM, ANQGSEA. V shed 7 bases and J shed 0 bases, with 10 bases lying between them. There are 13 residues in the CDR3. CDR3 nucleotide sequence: TGCAGCGGGACTGAAATCTCTGGAAACACCATATATTTT. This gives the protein CSGTEISGNTIYF.

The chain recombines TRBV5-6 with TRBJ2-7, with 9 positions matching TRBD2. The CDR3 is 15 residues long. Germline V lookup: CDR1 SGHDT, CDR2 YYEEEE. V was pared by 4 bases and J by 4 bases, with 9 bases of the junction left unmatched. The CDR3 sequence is CASSVLDSGSYEQYF. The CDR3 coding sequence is TGTGCCAGCAGCGTACTGGATAGCGGGAGTTACGAGCAGTACTTC.

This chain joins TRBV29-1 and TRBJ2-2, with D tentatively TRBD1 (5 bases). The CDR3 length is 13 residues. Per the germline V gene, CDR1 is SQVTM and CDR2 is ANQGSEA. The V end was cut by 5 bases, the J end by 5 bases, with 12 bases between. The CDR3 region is CSVQTQETGELFF. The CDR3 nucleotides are TGCAGCGTTCAAACACAGGAGACCGGGGAGCTGTTTTTT.